The 25 T cell receptor beta chains given below trace back to one sample, sequenced in a study of blood T cell repertoires in COVID-19. The protocol was immunoSEQ multiplex PCR, while the TCRdb copy is restricted to in-frame clones and leaves out a portion. The sample contains hundreds of thousands of clones, approximately 88% of which appear only once. Sequencing was performed on peripheral blood. The source of these receptors is a man aged 40-49 years with acute or convalescent COVID-19.

V and J are TRBV9 and TRBJ2-1; D not resolved. V lost 3 bases and J lost 5, with 18 bases in between. CDR3 length equals 16 residues. Germline V gene data show CDR1 as SGDLS and CDR2 as YYNGEE. The CDR3 coding sequence is TGTGCCAGCAGCGCCCCGCCGCAATACTTTAACAATGAGCAGTTCTTC. Encoded protein: CASSAPPQYFNNEQFF.

This chain uses TRBV6-2 or TRBV6-3 with TRBJ2-3; 10 bases line up with TRBD2. Trimming cost V 5 bases and J 0 bases; bases outside gene matches: 11. The CDR3 extends over 18 amino acids. Per germline, CDR1 MNHEY and CDR2 SVGEGT. The CDR3 protein is CASSPDLAGALSTDTQYF. The CDR3 DNA is TGTGCCAGCAGTCCCGATCTAGCGGGGGCCCTTAGCACAGATACGCAGTATTTT.

The gene calls are TRBV19 and TRBJ1-1; D perhaps matches TRBD1 (5 bases). This CDR3 spans 15 amino acids. Trimming stripped 5 bases from V and 5 bases from J, with 18 bases between. Germline CDR1 is LNHDA and CDR2 is SQIVND (reference sequence). The CDR3 coding sequence is TGTGCCAGTAGTCATAAATTCAGGGATGGTACTGAAGCTTTCTTT. It translates to CASSHKFRDGTEAFF. Together with reference TRBV19 and TRBJ1-1, the CDR3 gives the full variable domain: DGGITQSPKYLFRKEGQNVTLSCEQNLNHDAMYWYRQDPGQGLRLIYYSQIVNDFQKGDIAEGYSVSREKKESFPLTVTSAQKNPTAFYLCASSHKFRDGTEAFFGQGTRLTVV.

V usage is TRBV29-1 and J usage is TRBJ2-3; 9 bases align to TRBD2. V lost 5 bases and J lost 6; bases outside the gene matches: 6. Germline V CDR1 and CDR2: SQVTM, ANQGSEA. The length of the CDR3 is 13 residues. CDR3 loop: CSVTAGGGDTQYF. The CDR3 coding sequence is TGCAGCGTTACAGCGGGAGGAGGGGATACGCAGTATTTT.

For this clone: One end of the junction does not line up with germline, which may come from a read error. V usage is TRBV3-1 (or the pseudogene TRBV3-2) and J usage is TRBJ1-1, with D possibly TRBD1 on 6 matching bases. CDR1 LGHDT and CDR2 YNNKEL come from the germline V gene (reference sequence). CDR3 size: 14 residues. The CDR3 nucleotides are TGTGCCAGCAGACAAGACAGGCAGAACACTGAAGCTTTCTTT. Its protein is CASRQDRQNTEAFF.

As regards this clone: Relative to the germline gene, one junction end is altered; a read error may explain this. The chain recombines TRBV4-1 with TRBJ1-2; 7 bases line up with TRBD1. The CDR3 totals 12 residues. The V gene's germline CDR1 is MGHRA and CDR2 YSYEKL. CDR3 protein: CASSQGQGASAF. CDR3 coding DNA: TGCGCCAGCAGCCAAGGACAGGGAGCGAGCGCCTTC.

The chain links TRBV6-1 to TRBJ2-1; possible D gene TRBD2, 5 bases. This CDR3 contains 16 residues. The germline V gene encodes CDR1 MNHNS and CDR2 SASEGT. V was shortened by 3 bases and J by 0 bases, with 12 bases between the two germline ends. DNA of the CDR3: TGTGCCAGCAGTGATATGACCGACTACTCCTACAATGAGCAGTTCTTC. Its protein product is CASSDMTDYSYNEQFF.

The V call is TRBV3-1 (or the pseudogene TRBV3-2), the J call TRBJ2-7; tentative D call: TRBD2 (6 bases). Trimming pared 3 bases from V and 6 bases from J, leaving 24 bases between. This CDR3 has 17 amino acids. Germline values: CDR1 LGHDT, CDR2 YNNKEL (reference sequence). CDR3 sequence reads: CASSQRSIGTGGSEQYF. DNA for the CDR3: TGTGCCAGCAGCCAGAGATCAATCGGGACTGGGGGGAGCGAGCAGTACTTC.

This chain joins TRBV10-1 and TRBJ2-3; the D is unclear. The CDR3 sequence is 13 residues long. Germline CDR1 and CDR2: WNHNN and SYGVQD (reference sequence). V was pared by 8 bases and J by 8 bases, with 17 bases between. The CDR3 protein is CASLDGSTGTQYF. In DNA, the CDR3 is TGCGCCAGCCTTGACGGGTCAACCGGTACGCAGTATTTT.

This clone was picked up a small number of times. V and J are TRBV11-2 and TRBJ1-6, with 10 positions matching TRBD1. This CDR3 is 17 amino acids long. V dropped 5 bases and J dropped 9; count of bases not matched to a gene: 13. Looked up from germline, CDR1 is SGHAT and CDR2 is FQNNGV. CDR3 sequence: CASSTTPSGQGSSPLHF. CDR3 bases: TGTGCCAGCAGCACAACACCATCGGGACAGGGGAGTTCACCCCTCCACTTT.

V gene TRBV11-2 combines with J gene TRBJ1-6; D possibly corresponds to TRBD1 (6 bases). The ends were cut back, 5 bases at V and 10 bases at J, with 15 bases in the middle. Per the germline V gene, CDR1 is SGHAT and CDR2 is FQNNGV. This CDR3 is 14 amino acids long. The CDR3, as DNA: TGTGCCAGCAGCCCAACAGGGTATGGGTCACCCCTCCACTTT. Protein sequence: CASSPTGYGSPLHF. Variable domain in full (rest from reference TRBV11-2 and TRBJ1-6): EAGVAQSPRYKIIEKRQSVAFWCNPISGHATLYWYQQILGQGPKLLIQFQNNGVVDDSQLPKDRFSAERLKGVDSTLKIQPAKLEDSAVYLCASSPTGYGSPLHFGNGTRLTVT.

Points on this clone: In the same sample, other DNA sequences code for this CDR3. J is TRBJ1-2 and V is TRBV19; 7 nucleotides agree with TRBD1. The length of the CDR3 is 12 residues. Germline CDR1 is LNHDA and CDR2 is SQIVND (reference sequence). V lost 6 bases to trimming and J lost 4 bases; unmatched junction nucleotides: 2. CDR3 nucleotide sequence: TGTGCCAGTAGGACAGGGATCTATGGCTACACCTTC. It specifies CASRTGIYGYTF.

The V gene is TRBV11-2, the J gene TRBJ2-7; D call uncertain. The CDR3 totals 14 residues. Germline V gene data show CDR1 as SGHAT and CDR2 as FQNNGV. V lost 5 bases and J 4 bases, leaving 15 bases between the germline ends. The CDR3 loop is CASSLSLRPYEQYF. The CDR3 bases are TGTGCCAGCAGCCTTAGTTTGCGTCCTTACGAGCAGTACTTC.

V is TRBV4-2 and J is TRBJ2-1; TRBD2 matches 10 bases. The junction had 18 bases not matched to a gene; V was cut back by 0 bases and J by 7 bases. Germline V lookup: CDR1 LGHNA, CDR2 YNFKEQ. The CDR3 covers 20 residues. The CDR3 protein is CASSQDLIITHPSGSNEQFF. The CDR3 region has the DNA TGTGCCAGCAGCCAAGATCTGATCATTACCCACCCTAGCGGGAGTAATGAGCAGTTCTTC.

The chain carries TRBV30 and TRBJ1-1; the match to TRBD1 covers 7 bases. Per germline, CDR1 GTSNPN and CDR2 SVGIG (reference sequence). This CDR3 has 13 amino acids. Trimming cost V 4 bases and J 7 bases; bases outside gene matches: 9. The CDR3 DNA sequence: TGTGCCTGGAAATGGGGCAGGGGGAGTGAAGCTTTCTTT. It is translated as CAWKWGRGSEAFF.

CDR3 bases: TGCGCCAGCAGCTTGGCAGCGGGGGTAACCGGGGAGCTGTTTTTT. As protein: CASSLAAGVTGELFF. The chain carries TRBV5-1 and TRBJ2-2; the match to TRBD2 covers 8 bases. V shed 0 bases and J 5 bases; nucleotides not matched to a gene: 3. The germline V gene has CDR1 SGHRS and CDR2 YFSETQ. There are 15 residues in the CDR3.

This sequence joins TRBV5-6 and TRBJ2-1; 13 nucleotides match TRBD2. CDR1 and CDR2 from the germline V gene are SGHDT and YYEEEE. The CDR3 covers 17 residues. J lost 7 bases, V lost 1 base, and 8 bases had no gene match. The CDR3 bases are TGTGCCAGCAGCTTGATTGTTGGACTAGCGGGAGTGAATGAGCAGTTCTTC. It translates to CASSLIVGLAGVNEQFF.

This chain joins TRBV19 and TRBJ2-1, with TRBD2 matching 7 bases. The V and J ends lost 3 bases and 4 bases, in that order; junction bases with no gene match: 9. CDR3 length equals 16 residues. Germline V CDR1 and CDR2: LNHDA, SQIVND (reference sequence). The CDR3 region is CASSMAPSGVYNEQFF. Here the CDR3 DNA reads TGTGCCAGTAGTATGGCACCCAGCGGGGTTTACAATGAGCAGTTCTTC. Supplemented by reference TRBV19 and TRBJ2-1, the full variable domain reads DGGITQSPKYLFRKEGQNVTLSCEQNLNHDAMYWYRQDPGQGLRLIYYSQIVNDFQKGDIAEGYSVSREKKESFPLTVTSAQKNPTAFYLCASSMAPSGVYNEQFFGPGTRLTVL.

This rearrangement joins TRBV5-4 to TRBJ2-5; D is undetermined. The CDR3 sequence is 14 residues long. CDR1 and CDR2 (germline): SGHNT, YYREEE (reference sequence). Trimming pared 6 bases from V and 2 bases from J, leaving 14 bases between. The CDR3 nucleotides read TGTGCCAGCAAGACCCAGGCCAGACAAGAGACCCAGTACTTC. It translates to CASKTQARQETQYF.

The V and J genes are TRBV7-8 and TRBJ1-1; no firm D call. The CDR3 totals 15 residues. The germline gives CDR1 SGHVS, CDR2 FQNEAQ. Deletions cut 0 bases from V and 0 bases from J, with 8 bases between. The DNA of the CDR3 is TGTGCCAGCAGCTTAGCGAATTCGGTGAACACTGAAGCTTTCTTT. Translating gives CASSLANSVNTEAFF. The full variable domain, with the rest looked up from reference TRBV7-8 and TRBJ1-1, is GAGVSQSPRYKVAKRGQDVALRCDPISGHVSLFWYQQALGQGPEFLTYFQNEAQLDKSGLPSDRFFAERPEGSVSTLKIQRTQQEDSAVYLCASSLANSVNTEAFFGQGTRLTVV.

V is TRBV6-1 and J is TRBJ2-7; 12 nucleotides align to TRBD1. CDR1 is MNHNS and CDR2 is SASEGT in the germline V gene. The CDR3 is 14 amino acids. The V segment lost 6 bases and the J segment 7 bases; nucleotides outside the gene matches: 7. In DNA form, the CDR3 reads TGTGCCAGCAGACCGGGACAGGGGGCGAGAGAGCAGTACTTC. Translating gives CASRPGQGAREQYF.

The DNA of the CDR3 is TGTGCCAGTGTATCACAGGGGGGATATGGCTACACCTTC. Its protein is CASVSQGGYGYTF. V is TRBV19 and J is TRBJ1-2; the match to TRBD1 covers 8 bases. Trimming removed 8 bases from V and 5 bases from J; junction bases left unmatched: 7. CDR3 length: 13 amino acids. Germline V gene lookup returns CDR1 LNHDA and CDR2 SQIVND (reference sequence).

The chain combines TRBV7-9 with TRBJ2-5; weak D call: TRBD1 (5 bases). Trimming removed 5 bases at V and 5 bases at J, with 15 bases between. The CDR3 runs 14 residues. Germline loops: CDR1 SEHNR, CDR2 FQNEAQ (reference sequence). CDR3 in DNA: TGTGCCAGCAGCACACATACAGGTCAGGAGACCCAGTACTTC. This encodes CASSTHTGQETQYF.

The CDR3 nucleotides read TGTGCCACCAGTGATCCAAGAAGGGGAGGAGGCGAAAAACTGTTTTTT. It encodes CATSDPRRGGGEKLFF. V usage is TRBV24-1 and J usage is TRBJ1-4, with D possibly being TRBD1 (5 bases). This CDR3 has 16 amino acids. Germline V gene lookup returns CDR1 KGHDR and CDR2 SFDVKD. Trimming took off 3 bases at V and 8 bases at J, with 18 bases between the two ends.

This rearrangement joins TRBV7-2 to TRBJ1-1; a possible D gene is TRBD1 (5 bases). The CDR3 loop spans 14 amino acids. Germline lookup yields CDR1 SGHTA and CDR2 FQGNSA. With 4 bases removed from V and 1 base from J, the gap between germline ends came to 10 bases. The CDR3 nucleotides are TGTGCCAGCAGCTGGGGGGAGGCGAACACTGAAGCTTTCTTT. Protein: CASSWGEANTEAFF.